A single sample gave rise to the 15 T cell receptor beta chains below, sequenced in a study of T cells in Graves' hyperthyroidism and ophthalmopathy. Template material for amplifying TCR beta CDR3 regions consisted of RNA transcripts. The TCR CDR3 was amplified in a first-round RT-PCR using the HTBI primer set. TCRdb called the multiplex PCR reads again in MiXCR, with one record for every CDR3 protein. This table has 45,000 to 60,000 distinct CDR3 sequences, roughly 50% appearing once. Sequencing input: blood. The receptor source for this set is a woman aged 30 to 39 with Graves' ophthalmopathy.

CDR3 bases: TGTGCCAGCAGCTTAAGTGGACGGAACAATGAGCAGTTCTTC. Amino acid sequence: CASSLSGRNNEQFF. V gene TRBV11-1 combines with J gene TRBJ2-1; no clear D. The CDR3 is 14 residues long. The V and J ends lost 2 bases and 5 bases respectively, with 10 bases between them. In germline, CDR1 is SGHAT, CDR2 FQDESV (reference sequence).

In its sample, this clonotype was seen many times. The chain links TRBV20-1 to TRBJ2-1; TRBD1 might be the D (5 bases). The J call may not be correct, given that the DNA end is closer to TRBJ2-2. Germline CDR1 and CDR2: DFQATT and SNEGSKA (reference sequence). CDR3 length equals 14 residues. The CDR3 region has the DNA TGCAGTGCTTCATCCGGACACGTCACCGGGGAGCTGTTTTTT. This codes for CSASSGHVTGELFF.

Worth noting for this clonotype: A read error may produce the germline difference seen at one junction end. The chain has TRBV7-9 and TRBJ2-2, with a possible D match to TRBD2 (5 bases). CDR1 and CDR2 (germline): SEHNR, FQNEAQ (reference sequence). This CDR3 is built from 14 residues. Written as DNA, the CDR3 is TGTGCCGGCAGCTACCATAAGAACACCGGGGAGCTGCTTTTT. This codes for CAGSYHKNTGELLF.

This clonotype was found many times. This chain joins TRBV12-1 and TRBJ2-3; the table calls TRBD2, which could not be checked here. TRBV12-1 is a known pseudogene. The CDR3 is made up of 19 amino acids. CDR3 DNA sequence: TGTGCCAGCAGCTTTGCGTGGACTAGCGGGGGATCTAGCACAGATACGCAGTATTTT. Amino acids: CASSFAWTSGGSSTDTQYF.

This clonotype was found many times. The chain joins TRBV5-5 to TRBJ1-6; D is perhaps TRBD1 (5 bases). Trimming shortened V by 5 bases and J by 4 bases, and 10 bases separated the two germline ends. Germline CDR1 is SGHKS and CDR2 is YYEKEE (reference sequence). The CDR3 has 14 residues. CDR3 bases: TGTGCCAGCAGACGGGGGAGTTATAATTCACCCCTCCACTTT. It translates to CASRRGSYNSPLHF.

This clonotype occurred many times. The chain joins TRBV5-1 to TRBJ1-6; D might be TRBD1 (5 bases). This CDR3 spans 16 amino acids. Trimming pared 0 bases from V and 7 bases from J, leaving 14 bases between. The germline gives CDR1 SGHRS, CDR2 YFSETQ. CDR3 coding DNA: TGCGCCAGCAGCTTGGCTGGAGGGGAAATAAATTCACCCCTCCACTTT. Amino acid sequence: CASSLAGGEINSPLHF.

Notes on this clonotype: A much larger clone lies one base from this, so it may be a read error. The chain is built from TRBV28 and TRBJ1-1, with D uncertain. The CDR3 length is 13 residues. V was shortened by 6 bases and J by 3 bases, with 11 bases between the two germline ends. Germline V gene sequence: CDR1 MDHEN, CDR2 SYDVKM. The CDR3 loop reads CASSIDGDTEAFF. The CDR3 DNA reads TGTGCCAGCAGCATCGATGGTGACACTGAAGCTTTCTTT. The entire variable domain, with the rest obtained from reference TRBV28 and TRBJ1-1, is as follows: DVKVTQSSRYLVKRTGEKVFLECVQDMDHENMFWYRQDPGLGLRLIYFSYDVKMKEKGDIPEGYSVSREKKERFSLILESASTNQTSMYLCASSIDGDTEAFFGQGTRLTVV.

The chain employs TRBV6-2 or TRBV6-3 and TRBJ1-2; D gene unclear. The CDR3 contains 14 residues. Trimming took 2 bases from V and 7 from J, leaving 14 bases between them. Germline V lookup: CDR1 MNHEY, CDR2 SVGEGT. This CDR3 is CASSYGVGVGGYTF. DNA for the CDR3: TGTGCCAGCAGTTACGGGGTTGGCGTCGGTGGCTACACCTTC.

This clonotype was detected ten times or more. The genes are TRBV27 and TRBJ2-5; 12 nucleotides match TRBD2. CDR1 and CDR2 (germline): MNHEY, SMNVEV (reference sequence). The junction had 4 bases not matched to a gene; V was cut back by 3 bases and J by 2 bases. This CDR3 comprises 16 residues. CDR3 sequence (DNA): TGTGCCAGCAGTTTCTTAGGGACTAGCGGGCAAGAGACCCAGTACTTC. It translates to CASSFLGTSGQETQYF.

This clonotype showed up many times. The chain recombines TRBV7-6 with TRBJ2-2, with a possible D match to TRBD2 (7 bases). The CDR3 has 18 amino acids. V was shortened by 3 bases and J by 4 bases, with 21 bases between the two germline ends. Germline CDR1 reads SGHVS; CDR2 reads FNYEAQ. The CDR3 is CASSFFRGGGRVTGELFF. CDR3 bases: TGTGCCAGCAGCTTCTTCAGGGGAGGGGGACGAGTCACCGGGGAGCTGTTTTTT.

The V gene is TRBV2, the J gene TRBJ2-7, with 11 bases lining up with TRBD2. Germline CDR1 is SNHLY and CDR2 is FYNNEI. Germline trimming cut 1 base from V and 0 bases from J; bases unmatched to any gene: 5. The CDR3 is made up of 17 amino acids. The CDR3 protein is CASSEVPSGRSSYEQYF. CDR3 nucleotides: TGTGCCAGCAGTGAAGTGCCTAGCGGGAGGAGCTCCTACGAGCAGTACTTC.

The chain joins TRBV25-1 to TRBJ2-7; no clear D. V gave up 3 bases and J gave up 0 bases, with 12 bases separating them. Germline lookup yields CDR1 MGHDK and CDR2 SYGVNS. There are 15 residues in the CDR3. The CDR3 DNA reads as TGTGCCAGCAGTGATCTTGGGAATAGCTCCTACGAGCAGTACTTC. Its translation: CASSDLGNSSYEQYF.

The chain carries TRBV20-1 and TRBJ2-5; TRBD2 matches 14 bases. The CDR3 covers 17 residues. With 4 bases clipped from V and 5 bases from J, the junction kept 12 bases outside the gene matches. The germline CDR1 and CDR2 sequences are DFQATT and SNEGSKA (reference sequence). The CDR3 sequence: CSATLPGTSGRVETQYF. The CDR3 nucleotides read TGCAGTGCTACCTTACCCGGGACTAGCGGGAGAGTGGAGACCCAGTACTTC.

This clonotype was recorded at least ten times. DNA of the CDR3: TGTGCCAGCAGTCTAAATGACCGTGAGACCCAGTACTTC. Residues: CASSLNDRETQYF. The chain uses TRBV12-3 or TRBV12-4 and TRBJ2-5; the D is unclear. V was pared by 5 bases and J by 5 bases, with 12 bases between. The length of the CDR3 is 13 residues.

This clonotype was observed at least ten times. CDR3 nucleotide sequence: TGTGCCAGCAGCGACCGGACAGATACGCAGTATTTT. Its protein product is CASSDRTDTQYF. The J gene is TRBJ2-3, the V gene TRBV27; D is uncertain. There are 12 residues in the CDR3. The germline V gene encodes CDR1 MNHEY and CDR2 SMNVEV (reference sequence). The V end was cut by 6 bases, the J end by 3 bases, with 7 bases between.